One and the same sample provided the 9 T cell receptor beta chains below, sequenced in a study of T cell repertoires and Cas9 in healthy adults. Measured with immunoSEQ multiplex PCR; TCRdb has only the in-frame clones, and not every one. Among tens of thousands of clones, under 95% were seen once, and the ten largest hold more than 0.65%. What was sequenced was CD4+ effector T cells (CD127+, CD25-, CD137-, CD154-) from PBMCs; culture status not recorded. These TCRs come from a human donor in good health.

The genes are TRBV9 and TRBJ1-2; maybe TRBD1 (5 bases). Per the germline V gene, CDR1 is SGDLS and CDR2 is YYNGEE. The CDR3 has 13 residues. The V end was cut by 2 bases, the J end by 7 bases, with 12 bases between. The DNA for the CDR3 is TGTGCCAGCAGCGTCCCGCCAGGGTTTGGCTACACCTTC. Encoded protein: CASSVPPGFGYTF. Complete variable domain (other parts from reference TRBV9 and TRBJ1-2): DSGVTQTPKHLITATGQRVTLRCSPRSGDLSVYWYQQSLDQGLQFLIQYYNGEERAKGNILERFSAQQFPDLHSELNLSSLELGDSALYFCASSVPPGFGYTFGSGTRLTVV.

The chain has TRBV27 and TRBJ1-5; tentative D call: TRBD1 (6 bases). CDR3 length: 15 amino acids. V dropped 2 bases and J dropped 4 bases, with 12 bases sitting between them. Germline CDR1 MNHEY, CDR2 SMNVEV (reference sequence). The CDR3 sequence: CASSLSGQNNQPQHF. The CDR3 coding sequence is TGTGCCAGCAGTTTAAGCGGACAGAATAATCAGCCCCAGCATTTT.

The rearrangement links TRBV6-5 to TRBJ1-2, with D perhaps matching TRBD1 (6 bases). Germline CDR1 reads MNHEY; CDR2 reads SVGAGI. Trimming stripped 6 bases from V and 4 bases from J, with 18 bases between. The CDR3 is 15 amino acids. The CDR3 spells CASRVTGFAPYGYTF. CDR3 nucleotides: TGTGCCAGCAGGGTAACAGGGTTTGCCCCCTATGGCTACACCTTC.

The chain carries TRBV7-9 and TRBJ2-5; 8 positions agree with TRBD2. The J segment lost 7 bases and the V segment lost 4 bases, leaving 14 bases of the junction unmatched. This CDR3 spans 16 amino acids. From germline, CDR1 is SEHNR and CDR2 FQNEAQ (reference sequence). The CDR3 DNA sequence: TGTGCCAGCAGCTCGCTACCGGGACTAGAGGGAGGGACCCAGTACTTC. Amino acids: CASSSLPGLEGGTQYF.

The chain links TRBV5-4 to TRBJ1-2; 8 bases agree with TRBD1. The V gene end was trimmed by 4 bases and the J gene end by 0 bases; junction bases not matched to a gene: 8. CDR3 length: 16 residues. CDR1 and CDR2 (germline): SGHNT, YYREEE (reference sequence). The CDR3 loop reads CASSLDREVPNYGYTF. The CDR3, as DNA: TGTGCCAGCAGCCTGGACAGGGAGGTACCTAACTATGGCTACACCTTC.

The table lists this clone with a count of one. The chain joins TRBV30 to TRBJ1-2; 11 bases map to TRBD1. Looked up from germline, CDR1 is GTSNPN and CDR2 is SVGIG (reference sequence). With V trimmed by 5 bases and J by 8 bases, 7 bases remained unmatched. The CDR3 has 13 amino acids. The CDR3 DNA follows: TGTGCCTGGTCGGACAGGGGGCAAGACGGCTACACCTTC. Amino acids: CAWSDRGQDGYTF.

This chain connects TRBV4-3 to TRBJ2-3; 12 nucleotides align to TRBD2. Trimming removed 3 bases from V and 0 bases from J; junction bases left unmatched: 4. The CDR3 is made up of 17 amino acids. Germline lookup yields CDR1 LGHNA and CDR2 YSLEER. As DNA, the CDR3 is TGCGCCAGCAGCCAGGGAGGGACTAGCGGGAGCACAGATACGCAGTATTTT. It yields the protein CASSQGGTSGSTDTQYF.

The rearrangement uses TRBV7-2 and TRBJ1-2; maybe TRBD1 (6 bases). V was clipped by 5 bases and J by 1 base, with 14 bases between them. The germline V gene has CDR1 SGHTA and CDR2 FQGNSA. The CDR3 consists of 15 residues. The CDR3 protein is CASSPETGVNYGYTF. The CDR3 region has the DNA TGTGCCAGCAGCCCAGAGACAGGAGTTAACTATGGCTACACCTTC. Full variable domain (outside the CDR3, taken from reference TRBV7-2 and TRBJ1-2): GAGVSQSPSNKVTEKGKDVELRCDPISGHTALYWYRQSLGQGLEFLIYFQGNSAPDKSGLPSDRFSAERTGGSVSTLTIQRTQQEDSAVYLCASSPETGVNYGYTFGSGTRLTVV.

The chain has TRBV29-1 and TRBJ2-3; D may be TRBD1 (6 bases). The CDR3 runs to 12 residues. Germline V gives CDR1 SQVTM, CDR2 ANQGSEA. V lost 8 bases to trimming and J lost 3 bases, with 12 bases between them. CDR3 sequence reads: CSLTGLTDTQYF. Written as DNA, the CDR3 is TGCAGCTTGACAGGTTTGACAGATACGCAGTATTTT.